Listed below are T cell receptor beta chains from one sample, sequenced in a study of T cell responses to AZD1222 COVID-19 vaccine. Here immunoSEQ multiplex PCR was the method, and the copy in TCRdb shows in-frame clones only, minus some. The table shows 150,000 to 200,000 clones, with 90% to 95% occurring only once. The sequenced sample was peripheral blood, obtained on day 0 of AZD1222 vaccination. These receptors all stem from an adult in good health. CDR3s include the opening cysteine and the closing phenylalanine or tryptophan. A D gene is named only where the DNA matches it firmly. Expanded clones are given a class, and other clones once, few, many or no size at all.

d_call cdr3_length clone_size j_call v_call cdr3_nt cdr3_aa
TRBD1 16 . TRBJ1-4 TRBV3-1/TRBV3-2 TGTGCCAGCAGCCAGGATACAGGGGCAACTAATGAAAAACTGTTTTTT CASSQDTGATNEKLFF
TRBD1 15 . TRBJ1-4 TRBV5-1 TGCGCCAGCAGCTTAGGGACAGCAACTAATGAAAAACTGTTTTTT CASSLGTATNEKLFF
TRBD2 15 . TRBJ2-1 TRBV18 TGTGCCAGCTCCGGGGGGGGAAGCTCCTACAATGAGCAGTTCTTC CASSGGGSSYNEQFF
. 12 few TRBJ1-2 TRBV28 TGTGCCAGCAGTTTAGCGAGATATGGCTACACCTTC CASSLARYGYTF
TRBD1 14 . TRBJ2-3 TRBV5-4 TGTGCCAGCAGCTTAGGACAGGCGACAGATACGCAGTATTTT CASSLGQATDTQYF
TRBD2 15 . TRBJ2-1 TRBV11-3 TGTGCCAGCAGCGCCCGAGGCCTAGCGGGCAATGAGCAGTTCTTC CASSARGLAGNEQFF
. 17 . TRBJ1-3 TRBV5-1 TGCGCCAGCAGCTCCGGGGACCATCCGTACTCTGGAAACACCATATATTTT CASSSGDHPYSGNTIYF
TRBD2 17 once TRBJ2-3 TRBV6-1 TGTGCCAGCAGTGAAAGTGGACTAGCGGGGTCAACAGATACGCAGTATTTT CASSESGLAGSTDTQYF
. 15 . TRBJ1-1 TRBV2 TGTGCCAGCATAGGGTCGCTGGGTCATAGTCCTGAAGCTTTCTTT CASIGSLGHSPEAFF
. 15 . TRBJ2-7 TRBV11-2 TGTGCCAGCAGCTTCTCGGCAGGACCCTCCTACGAGCAGTACTTC CASSFSAGPSYEQYF
. 15 . TRBJ1-5 TRBV11-1 TGTGCCAGCAGTCCCGACAGGAATAGCAATCAGCCCCAGCATTTT CASSPDRNSNQPQHF
. 15 . TRBJ1-3 TRBV5-1 TGCGCCAGCAGCTTCTATCAGGGGTCTGGAAACACCATATATTTT CASSFYQGSGNTIYF
. 18 . TRBJ2-3 TRBV7-9 TGTGCCAGCAGCTCGCCGAGGCGGGGCATCCCTAGCACAGATACGCAGTATTTT CASSSPRRGIPSTDTQYF
TRBD1 15 . TRBJ1-1 TRBV7-9 TGTGCCAGCAGCTTAGACTTCCAGGGGGCCGCTGAAGCTTTCTTT CASSLDFQGAAEAFF
. 14 . TRBJ2-3 TRBV15 TGTGCCACCAGCACTCCCTATGACCGAGATACGCAGTATTTT CATSTPYDRDTQYF
. 17 . TRBJ1-3 TRBV16 TGTGCCAGCAGCCAATTCGGCATCCTCGCTTCTGGAAACACCATATATTTT CASSQFGILASGNTIYF
. 17 . TRBJ2-1 TRBV18 TGTGCCAGCTCACCATCGAGGGCGAGAGGTTTCTACAATGAGCAGTTCTTC CASSPSRARGFYNEQFF
. 15 . TRBJ1-1 TRBV5-1 TGCGCCAGCAGCTTTTCAGGGCTTGGGGACACTGAAGCTTTCTTT CASSFSGLGDTEAFF
TRBD1 12 . TRBJ1-2 TRBV12-3/TRBV12-4 TGTGCCAGCATCCTCAGGGGGCTCGGCTACACCTTC CASILRGLGYTF
TRBD2 16 . TRBJ2-1 TRBV4-1 TGCGCCAGCAGCTTCAGGGTTAGCGGGAGGGGCAATGAGCAGTTCTTC CASSFRVSGRGNEQFF
TRBD1 15 . TRBJ2-2 TRBV7-7 TGTGCCAGCAGCCGGGGGACAGGGATCCCCGGGGAGCTGTTTTTT CASSRGTGIPGELFF
. 13 once TRBJ2-5 TRBV12-3/TRBV12-4 TGTGCCAGTTGGGGGGCGGGAGTTGGGACCCAGTACTTC CASWGAGVGTQYF